This is a list of T cell receptor beta chains from one sample in a study of T cell responses to AZD1222 COVID-19 vaccine. Clones were sequenced by immunoSEQ multiplex PCR, and TCRdb holds only the in-frame ones, with some missing. The data show 180,000 or so clones, 85% to 95% seen once. The input for sequencing was peripheral blood, taken on day 0 of AZD1222 vaccination. The receptors were gathered from an adult in good health. The CDR3 runs from the conserved cysteine through the conserved F or W. Fields, in order: J gene, V gene, CDR3 protein.

j_call: TRBJ1-1; v_call: TRBV6-5; cdr3_aa: CASSYSGRKNTEAFF
j_call: TRBJ1-2; v_call: TRBV11-2; cdr3_aa: CASSPQSGRLYGYTF
j_call: TRBJ2-1; v_call: TRBV21-1; cdr3_aa: CASSTRTRRSYNEQFF
j_call: TRBJ2-2; v_call: TRBV3-1/TRBV3-2; cdr3_aa: CASSHKDRGDTGELFF
j_call: TRBJ2-3; v_call: TRBV14; cdr3_aa: CASSPGLTYTDTQYF
j_call: TRBJ2-3; v_call: TRBV11-2; cdr3_aa: CASSFLNRGTDTQYF
j_call: TRBJ1-3; v_call: TRBV7-9; cdr3_aa: CATLGYDGNTIYF
j_call: TRBJ1-2; v_call: TRBV7-9; cdr3_aa: CASSLQEEDGYTF
j_call: TRBJ1-1; v_call: TRBV29-1; cdr3_aa: CSATMLNTEAFF
j_call: TRBJ1-1; v_call: TRBV5-1; cdr3_aa: CASSEGIMNTEAFF
j_call: TRBJ2-7; v_call: TRBV6-5; cdr3_aa: CASSYLGGAYEQYF
j_call: TRBJ1-2; v_call: TRBV18; cdr3_aa: CASSLRDYGYTF
j_call: TRBJ1-4; v_call: TRBV7-9; cdr3_aa: CASSLWADRDEKLFF
j_call: TRBJ2-1; v_call: TRBV13; cdr3_aa: CASSHTGTSGSDEQFF
j_call: TRBJ2-7; v_call: TRBV5-5; cdr3_aa: CASSLGGLRSYEQYF
j_call: TRBJ1-5; v_call: TRBV27; cdr3_aa: CASRNRQGGSQPQHF
j_call: TRBJ2-1; v_call: TRBV5-6; cdr3_aa: CASSLGYDEQFF
j_call: TRBJ2-7; v_call: TRBV6-4; cdr3_aa: CASSGCCLAGRLYEQYF
j_call: TRBJ2-1; v_call: TRBV5-1; cdr3_aa: CASSSQGLAANEQFF
j_call: TRBJ1-2; v_call: TRBV13; cdr3_aa: CASSAGGEEIDGYTF
j_call: TRBJ2-7; v_call: TRBV6-5; cdr3_aa: CASREGALYF
j_call: TRBJ1-4; v_call: TRBV6-5; cdr3_aa: CASSYRGRAGEKLFF
j_call: TRBJ1-5; v_call: TRBV10-2; cdr3_aa: CAGILLRVSNQPQHF
j_call: TRBJ1-6; v_call: TRBV27; cdr3_aa: CASSLEGQLNSPLHF
j_call: TRBJ2-1; v_call: TRBV7-2; cdr3_aa: CASSATSGGAANEQFF
j_call: TRBJ2-5; v_call: TRBV11-2; cdr3_aa: CASSTTGTMETQYF
j_call: TRBJ2-5; v_call: TRBV10-3; cdr3_aa: CAIRDSGGQETQYF
j_call: TRBJ2-2; v_call: TRBV5-1; cdr3_aa: CASSFQGHIPGELFF
j_call: TRBJ1-1; v_call: TRBV28; cdr3_aa: CASRSTGRNTEAFF
j_call: TRBJ1-6; v_call: TRBV11-2; cdr3_aa: CASSLRTEYNSPLHF
j_call: TRBJ1-1; v_call: TRBV3-1/TRBV3-2; cdr3_aa: CASSQGTVAFF
j_call: TRBJ2-2; v_call: TRBV2; cdr3_aa: CASSDSGGNTGELFF
j_call: TRBJ1-2; v_call: TRBV27; cdr3_aa: CASSLESRGVPYGYTF